These T cell receptor beta chains were read from a single sample in a study of blood T cell repertoires in COVID-19. Method: immunoSEQ multiplex PCR; TCRdb's copy keeps in-frame clones and lacks some. The sample has 170,000 or so clones, about 85% seen once. Sequencing was carried out using PBMCs or T cells enriched from blood (not recorded which). Source of these receptors: a man aged 35 to 55 who had recovered from COVID-19. Each CDR3 is given with its conserved first and last residue. Each record gives: D gene, J gene, V gene, clone size, CDR3 protein, CDR3 DNA. A D gene is named only where the DNA matches it firmly. Clone size is stated in some rows and not others, as once, few, many or a class when expanded.

>TRBD2|TRBJ2-2|TRBV19|-
CASSNSGGYTGELFF
TGTGCCAGTAGTAACTCCGGGGGGTACACCGGGGAGCTGTTTTTT
>-|TRBJ2-1|TRBV24-1|-
CATSDRWGVPNEQFF
TGTGCCACCAGTGACCGTTGGGGGGTCCCCAATGAGCAGTTCTTC
>-|TRBJ1-4|TRBV12-3/TRBV12-4|-
CASGDSNEKLFF
TGTGCCAGCGGGGACTCTAATGAAAAACTGTTTTTT
>-|TRBJ1-4|TRBV7-3|once
CASSLDGRPGEKLFF
TGTGCCAGCAGCTTAGATGGCCGCCCCGGGGAAAAACTGTTTTTT
>-|TRBJ1-1|TRBV12-5|-
CASGLVVGGAQPIAEAFF
TGTGCTAGTGGTTTGGTAGTTGGAGGGGCCCAACCTATCGCTGAAGCTTTCTTT
>-|TRBJ1-3|TRBV4-1|once
CASSPGLTRLSGNTIYF
TGCGCCAGCAGCCCAGGGCTAACAAGGCTCTCTGGAAACACCATATATTTT
>TRBD1|TRBJ1-1|TRBV4-2|few
CASSQDGTGNTEAFF
TGTGCCAGCAGCCAAGATGGGACAGGGAACACTGAAGCTTTCTTT
>-|TRBJ1-3|TRBV4-1|few
CASSRDPLQGNSGNTIYF
TGCGCCAGCAGCCGCGATCCTCTACAGGGAAACTCTGGAAACACCATATATTTT
>-|TRBJ1-3|TRBV11-2|-
CASSDRRVSGNTIYF
TGTGCCAGCAGCGACCGGAGGGTTTCTGGAAACACCATATATTTT
>-|TRBJ2-7|TRBV5-8|-
CASSLAGVIAEQYF
TGTGCCAGCAGCTTGGCGGGAGTTATCGCCGAGCAGTACTTC
>-|TRBJ2-1|TRBV19|-
CASSLLTGFPYNEQFF
TGTGCCAGTAGCCTTCTGACAGGTTTTCCCTACAATGAGCAGTTCTTC
>-|TRBJ1-1|TRBV29-1|-
CSVVSNEAFF
TGCAGCGTTGTGTCTAATGAAGCTTTCTTT
>TRBD2|TRBJ2-7|TRBV4-1|-
CASSPGTSGYEQYF
TGCGCCAGCAGCCCAGGGACTAGCGGCTACGAGCAGTACTTC
>-|TRBJ1-1|TRBV12-3/TRBV12-4|-
CASSSPHTEAFF
TGTGCCAGCAGTAGCCCCCACACTGAAGCTTTCTTT
>TRBD1|TRBJ2-1|TRBV27|once
CASSRDRSWDEQFF
TGTGCCAGCAGCCGGGACAGGTCTTGGGATGAGCAGTTCTTC
>-|TRBJ1-6|TRBV23-1|-
CASSQSKGPGGSPLHF
TGCGCCAGCAGTCAATCGAAAGGACCCGGGGGTTCACCCCTCCACTTT
>-|TRBJ1-2|TRBV27|-
CASSLEGGKNYGYTF
TGTGCCAGCAGTTTAGAGGGGGGGAAGAACTATGGCTACACCTTC